This T cell receptor (beta chain) is from a study of T cell clonality in common variable immunodeficiency. Whole-study findings and limits: Fewer TCRbeta clones were shared among CVID subjects than controls.

CDR3 length equals 14 residues. V lost 6 bases to trimming and J lost 4 bases; unmatched junction nucleotides: 5. Germline V lookup: CDR1 MRHNA, CDR2 SNTAGT. This clone was observed many times. Its specificity is unknown. The read terminates 3 residues before the CDR3 end, so the remaining end is supplied by the germline J gene. Measured with immunoSEQ multiplex PCR; TCRdb has only the in-frame clones, and not every one. The specimen has more than 55,000 clones, none found just once. V and J are TRBV6-4 and TRBJ1-1; 10 bases map to TRBD1. The source of this sequence is a person aged 18 to 70 in good health. Sample: peripheral blood mononuclear cells. The sequenced part of the CDR3 DNA is TGTGCCAGCAGCTTGGACAGGGGGAGCACTGAA. It translates to CASSLDRGSTE. In full, the CDR3 is CASSLDRGSTEAFF.